This is a list of T cell receptor beta chains from one sample in a study of blood T cells in healthy people across ages. TCRdb reprocessed the 5' RACE reads via MiXCR and lists one record per CDR3 protein. The sample contains approximately 800,000 distinct CDR3 sequences, 25% of which appear only once. Separately, the same data were catalogued under a study of T cells of mothers and their children.

What was sequenced was blood. Source of these receptors: a boy aged 5-17 years in good health. Each CDR3 is given with its conserved first and last residue. Each record gives: V gene, D gene, clone size, J gene, CDR3 protein, CDR3 DNA. D genes are given only for firm matches. Clone size is given for some rows only: seen once, a few or many times, or a class if the clone is expanded.

>TRBV20-1|NA|NA|TRBJ2-1
CSATGRRVGSNEQFF
TGCAGTGCTACAGGTCGACGGGTAGGGTCAAATGAGCAGTTCTTC
>TRBV7-9|NA|few|TRBJ2-5
CASSPRDDGRETQYF
TGTGCCAGCAGCCCCAGGGACGACGGGCGGGAGACCCAGTACTTC
>TRBV9|NA|few|TRBJ2-3
CASSVDDGHPLTDTQYF
TGTGCCAGCAGCGTAGATGATGGCCATCCCCTCACAGATACGCAGTATTTT
>TRBV7-2|NA|NA|TRBJ1-2
CASSLGGYGHTF
TGTGCCAGCAGCTTAGGCGGGTATGGCCACACCTTC
>TRBV7-9|NA|NA|TRBJ2-6
CASSLTSGGANVLTF
TGTGCCAGCAGCTTAACATCGGGTGGGGCCAACGTCCTGACTTTC
>TRBV6-5|NA|NA|TRBJ1-4
CASKPRGSAIEKLFF
TGTGCCAGCAAACCGCGAGGGTCGGCGATTGAAAAACTGTTTTTT
>TRBV4-1|TRBD2|NA|TRBJ2-1
CASSHLPGLAGGEQFF
TGCGCCAGCAGCCACCTTCCGGGACTAGCGGGAGGTGAGCAGTTCTTC
>TRBV28|NA|few|TRBJ2-5
CASSLPAPQETQYF
TGTGCCAGCAGTTTGCCGGCACCACAAGAGACCCAGTACTTC
>TRBV7-9|TRBD1|NA|TRBJ1-6
CASSPSPQGGSPLHF
TGTGCCAGCAGCCCGTCCCCGCAGGGGGGGTCACCCCTCCACTTT
>TRBV9|NA|few|TRBJ2-5
CASSVDGTGETQYF
TGTGCCAGCAGCGTAGACGGGACGGGTGAGACCCAGTACTTC
>TRBV12-3/TRBV12-4|NA|many|TRBJ2-5
CASSWGQETQYF
TGTGCCAGCAGTTGGGGCCAAGAGACCCAGTACTTC
>TRBV6-5|NA|NA|TRBJ1-2
CASSYGGGENGYTF
TGTGCCAGCAGTTACGGGGGCGGGGAAAATGGCTACACCTTC
>TRBV7-2|TRBD2|few|TRBJ2-5
CASSLTPGLAGGRETQYF
TGTGCCAGCAGCCTCACGCCGGGACTAGCGGGCGGGAGGGAGACCCAGTACTTC
>TRBV7-9|NA|NA|TRBJ2-7
CASSLPGDLGYEQYF
TGTGCCAGCAGCTTACCAGGAGACTTGGGCTACGAGCAGTACTTC
>TRBV4-3|NA|NA|TRBJ1-2
CASSQDIGRGTHYGYTF
TGCGCCAGCAGCCAAGATATCGGTAGAGGGACCCACTATGGCTACACCTTC
>TRBV5-1|TRBD2|NA|TRBJ2-4
CASSLWAGVRNIQYF
TGCGCCAGCAGCTTGTGGGCGGGAGTAAGGAACATTCAGTACTTC
>TRBV20-1|NA|few|TRBJ1-2
CILRGPGYGYTF
TGCATACTAAGGGGTCCAGGCTATGGCTACACCTTC
>TRBV4-2|NA|NA|TRBJ2-2
CASSTQAGSNTGELFF
TGTGCCAGCAGCACACAGGCAGGCTCGAACACCGGGGAGCTGTTTTTT
>TRBV3-1|NA|NA|TRBJ2-5
CASSQGQTQETQYF
TGTGCCAGCAGCCAAGGACAGACCCAAGAGACCCAGTACTTC
>TRBV6-2/TRBV6-3|NA|few|TRBJ1-1
CASSFIAAAEAFF
TGTGCCAGCAGTTTTATCGCGGCGGCTGAAGCTTTCTTT
>TRBV29-1|TRBD1|few|TRBJ2-1
CSVEPGDRGAEQFF
TGCAGCGTTGAACCCGGGGACAGGGGAGCTGAGCAGTTCTTC
>TRBV28|NA|NA|TRBJ2-7
CASRLGSEQYF
TGTGCCAGCAGGCTGGGATCCGAGCAGTACTTC
>TRBV4-2|NA|NA|TRBJ1-3
CASSQGGQIAGNTIYF
TGTGCCAGCAGCCAAGGAGGTCAGATCGCTGGAAACACCATATATTTT
>TRBV15|TRBD1|NA|TRBJ1-5
CATSRDPRDSSNQPQHF
TGTGCCACCAGCAGAGATCCCCGGGACAGTAGCAATCAGCCCCAGCATTTT
>TRBV4-1|NA|NA|TRBJ2-7
CASSPSGTSAYEQYF
TGCGCCAGCAGCCCGTCCGGGACGTCAGCCTACGAGCAGTACTTC
>TRBV12-3/TRBV12-4|NA|NA|TRBJ2-1
CASKRLQLDNEQFF
TGTGCCAGCAAACGACTACAGTTAGACAATGAGCAGTTCTTC
>TRBV9|NA|NA|TRBJ2-3
CASSRTLAGTDTQYF
TGTGCCAGCAGCCGAACATTAGCGGGCACAGATACGCAGTATTTT
>TRBV4-3|NA|few|TRBJ2-1
CASSQESSGQFF
TGCGCCAGCAGCCAAGAATCTTCGGGGCAGTTCTTC
>TRBV7-9|NA|NA|TRBJ1-5
CASSLVSSNQPQHF
TGTGCCAGCAGCTTAGTTTCGAGCAATCAGCCCCAGCATTTT
>TRBV5-1|NA|once|TRBJ2-1
CASSLAQRVYNEQFF
TGCGCCAGCAGCTTGGCCCAGCGGGTCTACAATGAGCAGTTCTTC
>TRBV28|TRBD1|NA|TRBJ1-1
CASSLWEGQTEAFF
TGTGCCAGCAGTTTATGGGAGGGACAGACCGAAGCTTTCTTT
>TRBV4-2|TRBD2|few|TRBJ2-1
CASSQEFSGSSYNEQFF
TGTGCCAGCAGCCAAGAGTTCAGCGGGAGCTCCTACAATGAGCAGTTCTTC
>TRBV4-3|TRBD1|NA|TRBJ2-1
CASSRAPGQGADEQFF
TGCGCCAGCAGCCGAGCTCCCGGACAGGGGGCCGATGAGCAGTTCTTC
>TRBV29-1|NA|few|TRBJ2-5
CSVDGLETQYF
TGCAGCGTTGATGGGCTGGAGACCCAGTACTTC
>TRBV28|NA|NA|TRBJ1-2
CASITRRELQGYTF
TGTGCCAGCATCACAAGGAGGGAGCTCCAGGGCTACACCTTC
>TRBV9|TRBD2|NA|TRBJ2-1
CASSAVLAGGDNEQFF
TGTGCCAGCAGCGCCGTCCTAGCGGGAGGTGACAATGAGCAGTTCTTC
>TRBV7-2|TRBD1|few|TRBJ2-1
CASSLAQGAYNEQFF
TGTGCCAGCAGCTTAGCACAGGGGGCCTACAATGAGCAGTTCTTC